The 12 T cell receptor beta chains below come from one sample, sequenced in a study of HIV-infected patients and healthy controls. Reverse transcription used around 500 ng RNA and constant-region primers for alpha and beta. Separate chain-specific third strand synthesis with multiplexing indices produced the alpha and beta libraries. TCRdb reanalysed the 5' RACE reads using MiXCR and keeps one entry per CDR3 protein. The sample has some 7,600 distinct CDR3 sequences; 8% are singletons. No cell fractionation was done, so the repertoire covers all unsorted peripheral blood T cells. The sample consisted of blood, taken before antiretroviral therapy. These receptor sequences come from an adult with HIV infection.

The rearrangement links TRBV20-1 to TRBJ2-7; 12 nucleotides agree with TRBD1. V shed 4 bases, J shed 6 bases, and the junction held 4 bases outside the gene matches. This CDR3 is built from 13 residues. The germline V gene has CDR1 DFQATT and CDR2 SNEGSKA (reference sequence). Here the CDR3 reads CSAKRDRGLEQYF. The CDR3 nucleotides are TGCAGTGCTAAGCGGGACAGGGGGCTCGAGCAGTACTTC.

This clonotype is medium-sized (0.01 to 0.1%) by share. This rearrangement joins TRBV7-8 to TRBJ2-7; 8 positions agree with TRBD2. This CDR3 comprises 15 residues. CDR1 and CDR2 (germline): SGHVS, FQNEAQ. With V trimmed by 5 bases and J by 0 bases, 6 bases remained unmatched. The chain's CDR3 is CASSPGLATSYEQYF. The CDR3 nucleotides are TGTGCCAGCAGCCCCGGACTAGCTACCTCCTACGAGCAGTACTTC.

By frequency in the sample, this clonotype is medium-sized. The chain employs TRBV7-9 and TRBJ2-3; TRBD2 matches at 8 bases. CDR3 length: 15 amino acids. V lost 5 bases, J lost 0 bases, and 4 bases stayed unmatched. CDR1 is SEHNR and CDR2 is FQNEAQ in the germline V gene (reference sequence). The CDR3 sequence is CASSPRTSSTDTQYF. CDR3 nucleotides: TGTGCCAGCAGCCCTAGGACTAGCAGCACAGATACGCAGTATTTT.

This clonotype was detected a few times. This chain connects TRBV20-1 to TRBJ2-7, with D possibly being TRBD2 (6 bases). The CDR3 runs 14 residues. V lost 1 base, J lost 3 bases, and 13 bases lay in between. Germline V gene sequence: CDR1 DFQATT, CDR2 SNEGSKA (reference sequence). The CDR3 is CSARVTGAGYEQYF. As DNA, the CDR3 is TGCAGTGCTAGAGTAACGGGAGCTGGCTACGAGCAGTACTTC.

The table lists this clonotype with a few counts. The chain is built from TRBV5-1 and TRBJ2-5, with D unclear. In germline, CDR1 is SGHRS, CDR2 YFSETQ. V lost 4 bases and J 5 bases, leaving 12 bases between the germline ends. The CDR3 is made up of 13 amino acids. The CDR3 DNA reads as TGCGCCAGCAGCCGTGACCCGTGGGAGACCCAGTACTTC. It specifies CASSRDPWETQYF.

Sample share makes this clonotype medium-sized (0.01 to 0.1%). The chain is built from TRBV4-1 and TRBJ2-3; D remains ambiguous. With 5 bases removed from V and 1 base from J, the gap between germline ends came to 7 bases. The V gene's germline CDR1 is MGHRA and CDR2 YSYEKL. The CDR3 has 13 residues. The DNA for the CDR3 is TGCGCCAGCAGCAGACCGGGCACAGATACGCAGTATTTT. Protein product: CASSRPGTDTQYF.

This clonotype ranks as medium-sized (0.01 to 0.1%). V and J are TRBV24-1 and TRBJ2-3, with 15 bases identical to TRBD2. Trimming took 4 bases from V and 5 from J; bases not matched to a gene: 3. This CDR3 comprises 16 residues. Germline V CDR1 and CDR2: KGHDR, SFDVKD. The CDR3 region is CATSEPGLAGGDTQYF. The CDR3 bases are TGTGCCACCAGTGAGCCGGGACTAGCGGGAGGAGATACGCAGTATTTT.

Relative to its sample, this clonotype is medium-sized. CDR3 in DNA: TGTGCCAGCAGCCTAAGCGGGGGGGCGTACGAGCAGTACTTC. Translated: CASSLSGGAYEQYF. The chain carries TRBV13 and TRBJ2-7; 10 nucleotides agree with TRBD2. V shed 5 bases and J 4 bases; nucleotides not matched to a gene: 5. The CDR3 spans 14 residues. Germline lookup yields CDR1 PRHDT and CDR2 FYEKMQ (reference sequence).

This clonotype was seen ten or more times. The genes are TRBV12-3 or TRBV12-4 and TRBJ1-1; D is possibly TRBD1 (6 bases). This CDR3 is built from 15 residues. V dropped 1 base and J dropped 1 base, with 10 bases sitting between them. The CDR3 region is CASSLGAGANTEAFF. The CDR3 DNA reads TGTGCCAGCAGTTTAGGCGCAGGGGCGAACACTGAAGCTTTCTTT.

This clonotype counts as medium-sized. The rearrangement joins TRBV5-1 to TRBJ2-1, with D possibly matching TRBD2 (6 bases). V was clipped by 3 bases and J by 8 bases, with 15 bases between them. Per the germline V gene, CDR1 is SGHRS and CDR2 is YFSETQ. CDR3 size: 14 residues. Here the CDR3 reads CASSSHLPGDEQFF. The CDR3 DNA reads TGCGCCAGCAGCTCTCACCTGCCGGGGGATGAGCAGTTCTTC. Using reference TRBV5-1 and TRBJ2-1 for the parts outside the CDR3, the full variable domain is KAGVTQTPRYLIKTRGQQVTLSCSPISGHRSVSWYQQTPGQGLQFLFEYFSETQRNKGNFPGRFSGRQFSNSRSEMNVSTLELGDSALYLCASSSHLPGDEQFFGPGTRLTVL.

The rearrangement links TRBV12-3 or TRBV12-4 to TRBJ2-1; tentative D call: TRBD2 (5 bases). Trimming shortened V by 6 bases and J by 6 bases, and 15 bases separated the two germline ends. The CDR3 loop spans 14 amino acids. CDR3 in DNA: TGTGCCAGCAGCCCCCTCACTAGGACCAATGAGCAGTTCTTC. Translated: CASSPLTRTNEQFF.

This clonotype is deemed medium-sized. This chain links TRBV19 with TRBJ1-5; TRBD1 might be the D (6 bases). This CDR3 has 14 amino acids. Deletions cut 7 bases from V and 6 bases from J, with 16 bases between. CDR1 is LNHDA and CDR2 is SQIVND in the germline V gene (reference sequence). The CDR3 is CASTEQGAGQPQHF. The CDR3 coding sequence is TGTGCCAGTACCGAACAGGGAGCAGGTCAGCCCCAGCATTTT.